The T cell receptor beta chain under discussion was sequenced for a study of regulatory dendritic cells for organ transplantation (dated by TCRdb to 2016 to 2017). About the full investigation: The TCRbeta repertoires of sorted naive and memory CD4+ and CD8+ T cells were sequenced before and after allostimulation with regulatory or mature dendritic cells.

FACS was used to sort naive T cells as CD45RA+ cells and memory T cells as CD45RO+ CD4+ or CD8+ cells. T cells for TCR sequencing came from two healthy control subjects. Sorted T cell subsets that were not stimulated were used as baseline controls for the mixed lymphocyte reactions. The Qiagen DNeasy Blood & Tissue Kit was used for extraction of genomic DNA. What the study reported, not specific to this receptor: The authors pointed out considerable heterogeneity between individuals in the alloreactive memory CD8+ T cell pool, and only two subjects were sequenced. In both subjects, allostimulation led to expansion of memory CD8+ clones, though the expansion induced by regulatory dendritic cells appeared to be more limited than that induced by mature dendritic cells. Of the resting subsets, the one holding the most alloreactive TCR clonotypes was memory CD8+ T cells. Highly diverse repertoires were observed in naive CD4+ and CD8+ T cells, whereas lower diversity was observed in memory cells, and the most oligoclonal repertoires were found in memory CD8+ cells.

The TCRbeta CDR3 regions were amplified in a multiplexed two-step PCR with Vbeta-specific forward primers and Jbeta-specific reverse primers. Through the immunoSEQ service, TCRbeta libraries were sequenced on an Illumina instrument. For the original study's pipeline: IMGT annotation was used to assign V, D and J genes, and synthetic CDR3 analogues were used to correct counts for multiplex PCR bias. The immunoSEQ Analyzer calculated repertoire clonality as one minus the normalized Shannon entropy. Fisher's exact test with Benjamini-Hochberg false discovery rate control was used to define clonal expansion, with two-tailed P<0.01. Entries here come from immuneACCESS through TCRdb and include only in-frame sequences with V and J called. Some clones fail to appear in such tables; in the studies checked, an unresolved V gene covers under half of the shortfall, and the cause of the remainder is unknown. V and J calls and clone size are as listed in that table; D and trimming were resolved from the DNA. The sample profile shows roughly 30,000 clones; less than 85% of them were found once. 0.4% of the sample comes from the top ten.

Note on this clone: The target of this receptor is not known. No clone much larger than this one lies a single base away; base qualities are absent.

The junction carries 13 bases between V and J, which are trimmed by 3 bases and 4 bases respectively. For CDR1 and CDR2, the germline V gene (reference sequence) lists SEHNR and FQNEAQ. Including the terminal cysteine and phenylalanine, the CDR3 comprises 15 residues. Solely the CDR3 DNA is kept, with 45 bases framed from the first base. The sample comprised naive CD8+ T cells from blood. The cell subset or site label on this specimen signifies: CD45RA+ naive T cells. This receptor was identified in a human donor in good health. This sequence uses TRBV7-9 and TRBJ2-1, and TRBD2 may be the D gene, going by 5 matching bases. CDR3 loop: CASSFTQRTYNEQFF. The nucleotides read TGTGCCAGCAGCTTTACCCAGCGGACTTACAATGAGCAGTTCTTC.